The entry below gives a single TCR beta chain sequence along with its context. This specimen belongs to a study of blood T cell repertoires in COVID-19. Study background: T cells, B-cell-depleted T cells, or PBMCs provided the cDNA or gDNA that served as material.

CDR1 and CDR2 (germline): MNHEY, SVGAGI. The CDR3 runs 14 residues. V gave up 8 bases and J gave up 4 bases, with 15 bases separating them. Sequenced by immunoSEQ multiplex PCR; TCRdb stores in-frame clones only, minus some. The profile shows 250,000 to 350,000 clones, about 92% of them singletons. Participants had their cohort set by participant-reported clinical history. The clonotype originates from a man in his sixties who had recovered from COVID-19. The J gene is TRBJ2-1, the V gene TRBV6-5; D uncertain. The sequenced material came from PBMCs or T cells enriched from blood (not recorded which). The CDR3 DNA is TGTGCCAGCGTCCCGGGTTCGCCTTACAATGAGCAGTTCTTC. Its translation: CASVPGSPYNEQFF.